The present entry profiles one TCR beta chain with its context. Trimming cost V 1 base and J 14 bases, with 17 bases left between them. Looked up from germline, CDR1 is SGHVS and CDR2 is FQNEAQ. CDR3 length: 14 amino acids. The data were obtained in a study of blood T cell repertoires in COVID-19. About the study: There were acute and convalescent COVID-19 samples, and they came from the United States, Italy and Spain. Sources were T cells, B-cell-depleted T cells, or PBMCs; the material itself was cDNA or gDNA.

Source study methods: Estimation of nucleated cell counts relied on the amplification of reference gene primers. The method was immunoSEQ multiplex PCR; TCRdb's version includes in-frame clones alone and lacks a portion of them. The V and J calls and clone size were taken over from that table, and D and trimming were inferred from the DNA. Altogether 100,000 or so clones are present, 80% to 95% being singletons, with the ten largest covering 4.5% to 6%. The clonotype comes from a man in his 70s with acute or convalescent COVID-19. The sequenced material came from peripheral blood. This rearrangement joins TRBV7-8 to TRBJ1-4; D is uncertain. The chain's CDR3 is CASSLVQAIVPLFF. The CDR3, as DNA: TGTGCCAGCAGCTTAGTCCAAGCTATCGTCCCTCTGTTTTTT.